This TCR beta chain was obtained from a study of blood T cell repertoires in COVID-19. Study as a whole: COVID-19 samples from acute and convalescent phases originated in the United States, Italy and Spain.

Sequencing was performed with immunoSEQ multiplex PCR; in TCRdb, only in-frame clones are kept and a portion is missing. The sample contains about 90,000 clones, 75% to 90% of which appear only once. This CDR3 is 14 amino acids long. Germline CDR1 and CDR2: MDHEN and SYDVKM. With V trimmed by 5 bases and J by 2 bases, 4 bases remained unmatched. The chain combines TRBV28 with TRBJ1-2; TRBD1 agrees at 8 bases. The TCR sequence derives from an older man with acute or convalescent COVID-19. What was sequenced was peripheral blood. The CDR3 reads CASSTNRGNYGYTF. In nucleotides, the CDR3 is TGTGCCAGCAGTACCAACAGGGGGAACTATGGCTACACCTTC.